This T cell receptor beta chain appears in the sequencing data of a study of somatic mutations in cytotoxic T cells in rheumatoid arthritis. At the level of the study: At nearly 100% purity, some V beta antibody-stained T-cell populations were flow-sorted, and these included V beta1+ cells that were sequenced for TCRB.

Per germline, CDR1 SNHLY and CDR2 FYNNEI. V lost 7 bases and J lost 0, with 13 bases in between. The CDR3 is made up of 15 amino acids. The method was immunoSEQ multiplex PCR; TCRdb's version includes in-frame clones alone and lacks a portion of them. The top ten hold 8.5% to 10% of the sample, which has about 11,000 clones, approximately 84% seen once. The receptor was derived from a woman aged 60-70 years with rheumatoid arthritis. The J gene is TRBJ2-1, the V gene TRBV2; perhaps TRBD2 as D (6 bases). The sample comprised CD8+ T cells sorted from blood. The CDR3 loop is CASIGGIFSYNEQFF. CDR3 bases: TGTGCCAGCATTGGCGGGATATTCTCCTACAATGAGCAGTTCTTC.